The source of this T cell receptor beta chain is a study of CD8+ T cells in alopecia areata. Background on the study: Patients received oral tofacitinib, 5 to 10 mg twice daily, for moderate-to-severe alopecia areata.

Turning to this clone: Its antigen is not identified.

The trim removed 1 base at V and 0 bases at J, leaving 3 bases unmatched. CDR1 and CDR2 (germline): SEHNR, FQNEAQ (reference sequence). The CDR3 loop spans 16 amino acids. After isolation, RNA underwent reverse transcription to generate cDNA as the sequencing template. Measured with immunoSEQ multiplex PCR; TCRdb has only the in-frame clones, and not every one. The table shows fewer than 150,000 clones, with roughly two fifths occurring only once. Lesional scalp punch biopsies and peripheral blood came from alopecia areata patients. Cell sorting was applied to PBMCs, and CD4+ and CD8+ T cells were collected. Points from the study as a whole: Patients shared TCRs less clearly than mice did, possibly for HLA-related reasons.

This receptor was obtained from a human donor with alopecia areata. Input material: CD4+ T cells sorted from blood. This sequence joins TRBV7-9 and TRBJ2-1, with 7 bases aligning to TRBD2. The CDR3 DNA is TGTGCCAGCAGCTTAGTAGGCGGGAGCTCCTACAATGAGCAGTTCTTC. The encoded protein is CASSLVGGSSYNEQFF.